This T cell receptor (beta chain) emerged from a study of spatial heterogeneity in lung cancer. The study, taken as a whole, reports: Blood carried ubiquitous expanded tumor TCRs more at resection than follow-up.

Sample time point: sample taken at primary tumor resection. The donors were 70 or so patients with non-small cell lung cancer that was early-stage and untreated. Germline loops: CDR1 ENHRY, CDR2 SYGVKD. The CDR3 consists of 14 residues. The V segment lost 6 bases and the J segment 6 bases; nucleotides outside the gene matches: 4. TCRdb re-analysed the 5' RACE reads in MiXCR, keeping a single row per CDR3 protein. Counted here are 10,000 to 15,000 distinct CDR3 sequences, approximately 3.8% occurring once; the ten biggest clones make up around 43%. This clonotype was counted many times. The antigen is undetermined.

The chain recombines TRBV10-3 with TRBJ2-7, with 14 bases that match TRBD2. The clonotype was recovered from a male donor with early-stage non-small cell lung cancer. This specimen consisted of PBMCs, obtained at surgery. CDR3 nucleotide sequence: TGTGCCATCAGGCCGGGACTAGCGGGAGTCGAGCAGTACTTC. Encoded protein: CAIRPGLAGVEQYF.